This TCR beta chain emerged from a study of blood T cell repertoires in COVID-19. The authors' processing: How many nucleated cells were present was estimated from reference gene primer amplification. Clones were read by immunoSEQ multiplex PCR, and TCRdb kept only the in-frame ones, dropping some. That table is the source of V, J and clone size, and D and trimming were worked out from the DNA. The table has more than 150,000 clones, 70% to 80% seen once; the top ten hold 13%. The CDR3 runs 13 residues. Per the germline V gene, CDR1 is SGHTA and CDR2 is FQGTGA. The V gene end was trimmed by 6 bases and the J gene end by 4 bases; junction bases not matched to a gene: 4.

This TCR derives from a man over 45 who had recovered from COVID-19. Sequencing used peripheral blood. V usage is TRBV7-3 and J usage is TRBJ1-2; 8 bases line up with TRBD1. CDR3 DNA sequence: TGTGCCAGCAGTTCAGGACAGGGCTATGGCTACACCTTC. It is translated as CASSSGQGYGYTF.